This is a list of T cell receptor beta chains from one sample in a study of shared clonotypes between healthy human individuals. The protocol was immunoSEQ multiplex PCR, while the TCRdb copy is restricted to in-frame clones and leaves out a portion. The data show over a million clones, with roughly 96% seen just once and 1.2% held by the top ten. Sequencing was performed on naive CD4+ T cells sorted from blood. The receptors derive from a young man in good health. Each CDR3 is given with its conserved first and last residue. A D gene is named only where the DNA matches it firmly. Clone size is given for some rows only: seen once, a few or many times, or a class if the clone is expanded.

D,size,J,V,CDR3,DNA
TRBD2,NA,TRBJ2-7,TRBV18,CASSGTSGSSYEQYF,TGTGCCAGCTCAGGGACTAGCGGGAGCTCCTACGAGCAGTACTTC
TRBD1,NA,TRBJ1-5,TRBV6-6,CASSYRGQGFNQPQHF,TGTGCCAGCAGTTACAGGGGACAGGGATTTAATCAGCCCCAGCATTTT
TRBD2,NA,TRBJ2-5,TRBV6-5,CASRLAGAPETQYF,TGTGCCAGCAGATTAGCGGGAGCCCCAGAGACCCAGTACTTC
TRBD1,NA,TRBJ2-7,TRBV5-4,CASSRGTGGGGEQYF,TGTGCCAGCAGCCGGGGGACAGGGGGCGGTGGCGAGCAGTACTTC
NA,NA,TRBJ2-3,TRBV14,CASSQYATGVRNTDTQYF,TGTGCCAGCAGCCAGTACGCGACGGGAGTTAGAAACACAGATACGCAGTATTTT
NA,NA,TRBJ1-1,TRBV5-1,CASSLEGFGDKDRFF,TGCGCCAGCAGCTTGGAGGGTTTCGGGGATAAAGACCGTTTCTTT
NA,NA,TRBJ2-2,TRBV7-9,CASSFIWRPRGVNTGELFF,TGTGCCAGCAGTTTTATCTGGAGACCGAGGGGGGTGAACACCGGGGAGCTGTTTTTT
NA,NA,TRBJ2-2,TRBV28,CASSFSVRPGELFF,TGTGCCAGCAGTTTCTCCGTACGTCCCGGGGAGCTGTTTTTT
TRBD2,NA,TRBJ2-7,TRBV5-1,CASSPGSGGGLYEQYF,TGCGCCAGCAGCCCGGGTTCTGGGGGAGGGCTCTACGAGCAGTACTTC
TRBD1,NA,TRBJ1-2,TRBV25-1,CASTGGGYTF,TGTGCCAGTACAGGGGGAGGCTACACCTTC
NA,once,TRBJ2-1,TRBV11-3,CASSLVPGDNEQFF,TGTGCCAGCAGCTTAGTTCCAGGAGATAATGAGCAGTTCTTC
TRBD1,NA,TRBJ2-7,TRBV6-1,CASRWTGLSYEQYF,TGTGCCAGCCGCTGGACAGGCCTCTCCTACGAGCAGTACTTC
TRBD2,NA,TRBJ2-7,TRBV18,CASSPSLAGRIDEQYF,TGTGCCAGCTCACCGTCGCTAGCGGGAAGGATTGACGAGCAGTACTTC
NA,once,TRBJ1-1,TRBV14,CASSPPTSERGKAFF,TGTGCCAGCAGCCCCCCAACCTCGGAGCGGGGCAAAGCTTTCTTT
TRBD2,NA,TRBJ2-1,TRBV10-2,CASSESTSGSNEQFF,TGCGCCAGCAGTGAGTCCACTAGCGGGAGTAATGAGCAGTTCTTC
TRBD2,NA,TRBJ2-7,TRBV6-1,CASSVTSGRSHEQYF,TGTGCCAGCAGCGTGACTAGCGGGAGATCTCACGAGCAGTACTTC
NA,NA,TRBJ2-7,TRBV6-5,CASSYSGARRTYEQYF,TGTGCCAGCAGTTACTCAGGGGCTCGAAGGACCTACGAGCAGTACTTC
TRBD2,NA,TRBJ2-1,TRBV5-1,CASSTGTSGRIYNEQFF,TGCGCCAGCAGCACCGGGACTAGCGGGAGGATTTACAATGAGCAGTTCTTC
NA,once,TRBJ2-7,TRBV5-1,CASSRGRSSSYEQYF,TGCGCCAGCAGTAGAGGGAGGAGTTCCTCCTACGAGCAGTACTTC
TRBD1,NA,TRBJ2-7,TRBV5-5,CASSNRGIDEQYF,TGTGCCAGCAGCAACAGGGGGATCGACGAGCAGTACTTC
NA,NA,TRBJ2-6,TRBV14,CASSYPGRPGGANVLTF,TGTGCCAGCAGCTATCCGGGACGGCCGGGCGGGGCCAACGTCCTGACTTTC
NA,NA,TRBJ2-5,TRBV4-1,CASSGTPQETQYF,TGCGCCAGCTCGGGTACCCCCCAAGAGACCCAGTACTTC
NA,NA,TRBJ2-5,TRBV5-1,CASSFGGQETQYF,TGCGCCAGCAGCTTTGGGGGACAAGAGACCCAGTACTTC
TRBD2,once,TRBJ2-1,TRBV29-1,CSVEDPRLAGGPQNEQFF,TGCAGCGTTGAAGATCCTAGACTGGCGGGAGGGCCTCAAAATGAGCAGTTCTTC
NA,NA,TRBJ1-2,TRBV27,CASSPLTGRGANYGYTF,TGTGCCAGCAGTCCCTTGACAGGTCGAGGGGCTAACTATGGCTACACCTTC
NA,NA,TRBJ2-3,TRBV19,CASSIGGTDTQYF,TGTGCCAGTAGTATAGGGGGGACAGATACGCAGTATTTT